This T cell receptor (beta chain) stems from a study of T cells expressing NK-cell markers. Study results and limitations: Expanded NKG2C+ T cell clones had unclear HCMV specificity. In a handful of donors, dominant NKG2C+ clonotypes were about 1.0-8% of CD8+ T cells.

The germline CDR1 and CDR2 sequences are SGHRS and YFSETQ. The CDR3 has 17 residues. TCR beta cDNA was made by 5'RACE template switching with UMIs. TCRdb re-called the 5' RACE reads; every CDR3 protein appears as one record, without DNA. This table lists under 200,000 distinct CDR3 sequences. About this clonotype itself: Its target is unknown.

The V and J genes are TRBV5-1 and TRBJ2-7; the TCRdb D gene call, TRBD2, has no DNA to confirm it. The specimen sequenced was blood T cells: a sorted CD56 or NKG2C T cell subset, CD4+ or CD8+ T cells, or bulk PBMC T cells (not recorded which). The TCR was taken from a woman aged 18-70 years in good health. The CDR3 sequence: CASSLGWTSAQGNEQYF.